The 13 T cell receptor beta chains in this list originate from one sample, sequenced in a study of CXCR3-negative and CXCR3-positive naive CD8 T cells. With UMI labels, 5' RACE was used to prepare the TRB cDNA libraries. TCRdb reprocessed the 5' RACE reads and reports one entry per CDR3 protein, with no DNA. Its table records around 50,000 distinct CDR3 sequences. Sequencing was done on a sample of naive CXCR3- CD8+ T cells from blood. Indicated subset: CD45RO-CCR7+CD27+CD95- naive CD8+ T cells lacking CXCR3 (TNR3-). All receptors come from a human donor in good health. Some clones in this sample may be carry-over from other donors' samples.

The rearrangement uses TRBV27 and TRBJ2-7; without DNA, the TCRdb call of TRBD1 cannot be checked. This CDR3 is built from 12 residues. Per the germline V gene, CDR1 is MNHEY and CDR2 is SMNVEV (reference sequence). The CDR3 loop is CASGTGDYEQYF.

The chain recombines TRBV7-9 with TRBJ2-5; the TRBD1 assignment by TCRdb is unverifiable without DNA. Per germline, CDR1 SEHNR and CDR2 FQNEAQ (reference sequence). This CDR3 spans 12 amino acids. CDR3 sequence reads: CASSEWGETQYF.

This chain joins TRBV6-4 and TRBJ2-3; TCRdb reports TRBD2, a call that lacks DNA to check it against. CDR1 MRHNA and CDR2 SNTAGT come from the germline V gene. The CDR3 sequence is 15 residues long. The CDR3 is CASKETSGSTDTQYF.

The chain links TRBV28 to TRBJ2-4; there is no DNA to check the TCRdb D call of TRBD1. Germline V gene data show CDR1 as MDHEN and CDR2 as SYDVKM. This CDR3 has 16 residues. Here the CDR3 reads CASSTPGGLAKNIQYF. The entire variable domain, with the rest obtained from reference TRBV28 and TRBJ2-4, is as follows: DVKVTQSSRYLVKRTGEKVFLECVQDMDHENMFWYRQDPGLGLRLIYFSYDVKMKEKGDIPEGYSVSREKKERFSLILESASTNQTSMYLCASSTPGGLAKNIQYFGAGTRLSVL.

V is TRBV6-2 or TRBV6-3 and J is TRBJ2-1; the TRBD1 assignment by TCRdb is unverifiable without DNA. In germline, CDR1 is MNHEY, CDR2 SVGEGT. This CDR3 has 11 amino acids. The CDR3 spells CASFSGGWQFF.

The chain links TRBV13 to TRBJ2-7; TCRdb picks TRBD1, but there is no DNA to check that call. The CDR3 sequence is 15 residues long. The germline V gene has CDR1 PRHDT and CDR2 FYEKMQ (reference sequence). The CDR3 loop is CASSRPTGGTYEQYF.

The V call is TRBV21-1, the J call TRBJ2-1. TRBV21-1 is a pseudogene segment. This CDR3 comprises 14 residues. This CDR3 reads CASSTGTPYNEQFF.

V gene TRBV28 combines with J gene TRBJ2-1; TCRdb proposes TRBD2, but this gene call is untestable without DNA. CDR1 is MDHEN, CDR2 SYDVKM, per germline. CDR3 size: 15 residues. The CDR3 reads CASSPTSGSIHEQFF.

This rearrangement joins TRBV7-2 to TRBJ1-2; as DNA is missing, the TRBD1 call by TCRdb cannot be tested. The CDR3 is 13 residues long. Germline V CDR1 and CDR2: SGHTA, FQGNSA. The CDR3 sequence: CASSAGQIYGYTF.

This clonotype is identified as medium-sized from frequency. The rearrangement joins TRBV28 to TRBJ2-1; TCRdb indicates TRBD2, and absent DNA this call remains unverified. The CDR3 is 12 amino acids. Germline lookup yields CDR1 MDHEN and CDR2 SYDVKM. The CDR3 sequence is CASSFDWREGFF.

The chain joins TRBV9 to TRBJ1-5; TCRdb's D call of TRBD1 is untestable without DNA. CDR3 length: 15 amino acids. Germline CDR1 and CDR2: SGDLS and YYNGEE. The CDR3 is CASSLTGTGYQPQHF.

The V call is TRBV7-6, the J call TRBJ2-7; the D call of TRBD1 rests on TCRdb alone, since no DNA is present to check it. The CDR3 length is 15 residues. Germline loops: CDR1 SGHVS, CDR2 FNYEAQ. The CDR3 sequence is CASSLGQGPSYEQYF.

This CDR3 is CASSLVGFSNEQFF. This chain links TRBV7-3 with TRBJ2-1. Germline V CDR1 and CDR2: SGHTA, FQGTGA. This CDR3 is built from 14 residues. The entire variable domain, with the rest obtained from reference TRBV7-3 and TRBJ2-1, is as follows: GAGVSQTPSNKVTEKGKYVELRCDPISGHTALYWYRQSLGQGPEFLIYFQGTGAADDSGLPNDRFFAVRPEGSVSTLKIQRTERGDSAVYLCASSLVGFSNEQFFGPGTRLTVL.